Listed below are T cell receptor beta chains from one sample, sequenced in a study of breast tumors, draining lymph nodes, adjacent tissues. In TCRdb, the multiplex PCR reads were re-called with MiXCR into one record per CDR3 protein. The repertoire has 30,000 to 40,000 distinct CDR3 sequences, approximately 57% of them found once; the top ten carry more than 15%. The sequenced material came from breast tumor tissue. Receptors were obtained from a female donor with breast cancer. Some clones in this sample may be carry-over from other donors' samples. Each CDR3 is given with its conserved first and last residue. Each record gives: J gene, clone size, V gene, D gene, CDR3 protein, CDR3 DNA. The D gene is left open where the match is weak. For some rows the clone size is stated as once, few or many, or as a class when expanded; others skip it.

TRBJ1-5,medium-sized,TRBV20-1,.,CSAGADSNQPQHF,TGCAGTGCGGGGGCGGATAGCAATCAGCCCCAGCATTTT
TRBJ2-2,.,TRBV20-1,.,CSAVKGYTGELFF,TGCAGTGCAGTTAAGGGATACACCGGGGAGCTGTTTTTT
TRBJ2-3,.,TRBV7-2,TRBD2,CASSTRLAGVTDTQYF,TGTGCCAGCAGCACAAGACTAGCGGGGGTCACAGATACGCAGTATTTT
TRBJ2-1,.,TRBV2,TRBD2,CASSPERGTNNEQFF,TGTGCCAGCAGCCCAGAGCGGGGGACCAACAATGAGCAGTTCTTC
TRBJ2-7,.,TRBV5-1,.,CASSSDGSYEQYF,TGCGCCAGCAGCTCAGACGGCTCCTACGAGCAGTACTTC
TRBJ2-1,.,TRBV5-4,.,CASSFPGSLYNEQFF,TGTGCCAGCAGCTTCCCCGGGTCGCTCTACAATGAGCAGTTCTTC
TRBJ1-6,many,TRBV4-1,.,CASGGEVGGINSPLHF,TGCGCCAGCGGCGGTGAAGTGGGGGGGATAAATTCACCCCTCCACTTT
TRBJ1-4,.,TRBV2,.,CASRTDFNEKLFF,TGTGCCAGCCGTACAGATTTTAATGAAAAACTGTTTTTT
TRBJ2-7,once,TRBV5-1,.,CASSLGQGGGEQYF,TGCGCCAGCAGCTTGGGACAGGGAGGAGGTGAGCAGTACTTC
TRBJ1-6,.,TRBV2,.,CASSEEAGMASPLHF,TGTGCCAGCAGTGAAGAAGCAGGGATGGCTTCACCCCTCCACTTT
TRBJ2-2,few,TRBV13,.,CASSLGWNTGELFF,TGTGCCAGCAGCTTAGGGTGGAACACCGGGGAGCTGTTTTTT
TRBJ1-6,many,TRBV6-2/TRBV6-3,.,CASSSAYSPLHF,TGTGCCAGCAGTTCCGCTTATTCACCCCTCCACTTT
TRBJ2-1,.,TRBV7-2,.,CASSLAGDDEQFF,TGTGCCAGCAGCTTAGCAGGGGATGATGAGCAGTTCTTC
TRBJ1-2,large,TRBV12-3/TRBV12-4,.,CASSLGRTLGYTF,TGTGCCAGCAGTTTGGGACGGACGCTGGGCTACACCTTC
TRBJ2-7,.,TRBV5-1,.,CASSPGVASYEQYF,TGCGCCAGCAGCCCCGGGGTGGCCTCCTACGAGCAGTACTTC
TRBJ2-2,.,TRBV24-1,.,CATSGSIPGELFF,TGTGCCACCAGTGGTTCCATACCCGGGGAGCTGTTTTTT
TRBJ1-2,.,TRBV6-6,.,CASSYPEFYGYTF,TGTGCCAGCAGTTACCCTGAGTTCTATGGCTACACCTTC
TRBJ2-2,.,TRBV5-1,TRBD2,CASRTSGGAAGELFF,TGCGCCAGCAGAACTAGCGGGGGGGCCGCCGGGGAGCTGTTTTTT
TRBJ2-1,.,TRBV20-1,TRBD2,CSDPSPAGASYNEQFF,TGCAGTGACCCTTCCCCAGCGGGAGCATCCTACAATGAGCAGTTCTTC
TRBJ1-1,.,TRBV11-2,TRBD1,CASSLGDRASTEAFF,TGTGCCAGCAGCTTAGGAGACAGGGCGAGCACTGAAGCTTTCTTT
TRBJ1-5,many,TRBV18,TRBD1,CASSYGQGSGSNQPQHF,TGTGCCAGCTCATATGGACAGGGGTCAGGGTCCAATCAGCCCCAGCATTTT
TRBJ1-6,.,TRBV9,TRBD1,CASSPRKDRECYNSPLHF,TGTGCCAGCAGCCCTCGGAAGGACAGGGAATGCTATAATTCACCCCTCCACTTT
TRBJ2-5,many,TRBV6-6,TRBD2,CASSLSGGLVETQYF,TGTGCCAGCAGCCTATCGGGGGGGCTCGTGGAGACCCAGTACTTC
TRBJ2-6,few,TRBV5-1,.,CASSLNARGSSGANVLTF,TGCGCCAGCAGCTTAAACGCCAGGGGTTCCTCTGGGGCCAACGTCCTGACTTTC
TRBJ2-7,medium-sized,TRBV7-3,.,CASSLMYGVPYEQYF,TGTGCCAGCAGCTTAATGTACGGGGTGCCATACGAGCAGTACTTC
TRBJ2-4,many,TRBV7-2,.,CASSFRQGSSKNIQYF,TGTGCCAGCAGCTTCCGGCAGGGAAGTTCCAAAAACATTCAGTACTTC
TRBJ2-6,medium-sized,TRBV29-1,TRBD2,CSVGGIGRSGANVLTF,TGCAGCGTGGGGGGGATTGGACGCTCTGGGGCCAACGTCCTGACTTTC
TRBJ2-2,.,TRBV29-1,.,CSVETTSPSDTGELFF,TGCAGCGTTGAAACGACAAGCCCGTCCGACACCGGGGAGCTGTTTTTT
TRBJ2-5,once,TRBV20-1,.,CSARPSISGQETQYF,TGCAGTGCTAGGCCATCCATTAGCGGCCAAGAGACCCAGTACTTC
TRBJ2-5,medium-sized,TRBV11-2,.,CASREGETQYF,TGTGCCAGCAGAGAGGGGGAGACCCAGTACTTC
TRBJ2-5,many,TRBV14,.,CAGSGLAETQYF,TGTGCCGGCTCGGGACTGGCCGAGACCCAGTACTTC
TRBJ1-3,.,TRBV19,.,CASSTDGRNTIYF,TGTGCCAGTAGTACGGACGGTCGAAACACCATATATTTT
TRBJ1-2,.,TRBV6-5,TRBD1,CASSWTGDVAYGYTF,TGTGCCAGCAGTTGGACAGGGGATGTCGCCTATGGCTACACCTTC
TRBJ2-7,once,TRBV19,.,CASSTGSEQYF,TGTGCCAGTAGTACCGGATCCGAGCAGTACTTC
TRBJ2-7,.,TRBV5-1,TRBD1,CASSLESGTALSDGYEQYF,TGCGCCAGCAGCTTGGAGTCCGGGACAGCCTTGTCCGATGGGTACGAGCAGTACTTC
TRBJ2-7,.,TRBV4-1,TRBD1,CASSQDPLQDRGRPHF,TGCGCCAGCAGCCAAGACCCACTCCAGGACAGGGGACGGCCGCACTTC
TRBJ2-3,.,TRBV5-5,TRBD2,CASSLEGTSGRTDTQYF,TGTGCCAGCAGCTTGGAAGGGACTAGCGGGCGCACAGATACGCAGTATTTT
TRBJ1-5,.,TRBV6-6,.,CASSQWGREGVQPQHF,TGTGCCAGCAGTCAATGGGGCAGGGAAGGGGTCCAGCCCCAGCATTTT
TRBJ2-7,.,TRBV6-2/TRBV6-3,.,CASSTGWNEQYF,TGTGCCAGCAGTACGGGATGGAACGAGCAGTACTTC
TRBJ2-1,.,TRBV13,.,CGIRNEQLF,TGCGGGATACGCAATGAGCAGCTCTTC
TRBJ2-3,many,TRBV20-1,.,CSGEKPSTDTQYF,TGCAGTGGCGAAAAACCTAGCACAGATACGCAGTATTTT
TRBJ2-7,.,TRBV6-6,TRBD2,CASSPGTITAEQYF,TGTGCCAGCAGTCCCGGGACTATCACAGCCGAGCAGTACTTC
TRBJ1-5,.,TRBV6-2/TRBV6-3,.,CASSYGRDQPQHF,TGTGCCAGCAGTTACGGACGGGATCAGCCCCAGCATTTT
TRBJ1-6,.,TRBV2,.,CASMGGRRSPLHF,TGTGCCAGCATGGGTGGAAGAAGATCACCCCTCCACTTT
TRBJ1-5,.,TRBV6-5,TRBD1,CASTRGTGGGNEPQHF,TGTGCCAGCACCCGCGGAACAGGGGGGGGCAATGAGCCCCAGCATTTT
TRBJ2-5,.,TRBV5-1,.,CASSKGETQYF,TGCGCCAGCAGCAAAGGAGAGACCCAGTACTTC
TRBJ2-3,once,TRBV2,.,CASRSQVGGTQYF,TGTGCCAGCAGAAGTCAAGTTGGCGGTACGCAGTATTTT
TRBJ2-7,.,TRBV5-1,.,CASSLAPSYEQYF,TGCGCCAGCAGCTTGGCCCCTTCCTACGAGCAGTACTTC
TRBJ2-3,many,TRBV4-3,.,CASSPGQHSTDTQYF,TGCGCCAGCAGCCCAGGACAGCACAGCACAGATACGCAGTATTTT
TRBJ2-7,.,TRBV9,.,CASSASNPGTAYEQYF,TGTGCCAGCAGCGCGAGCAACCCCGGGACTGCTTACGAGCAGTACTTC
TRBJ2-5,once,TRBV5-6,.,CASSLHQALSEETQYF,TGTGCCAGCAGTTTGCATCAAGCGCTCTCGGAAGAGACCCAGTACTTC
TRBJ2-7,.,TRBV10-2,TRBD2,CASSDRIAGGPKGEQYF,TGCGCCAGCAGTGACCGGATAGCGGGAGGGCCGAAGGGCGAGCAGTACTTC
TRBJ2-1,.,TRBV9,TRBD1,CASSLSGTGANEQFF,TGTGCCAGCAGCCTTTCAGGGACAGGGGCCAATGAGCAGTTCTTC
TRBJ1-3,.,TRBV3-1,.,CASSRTTVPGNTIYF,TGTGCCAGCAGCCGAACCACAGTACCTGGAAACACCATATATTTT
TRBJ2-1,.,TRBV24-1,TRBD2,CATSAGRDYNEQFF,TGTGCCACCAGTGCCGGGAGGGACTACAATGAGCAGTTCTTC
TRBJ1-2,many,TRBV6-5,.,CASSYRQGGGYGYTF,TGTGCCAGCAGTTACCGGCAGGGTGGTGGCTATGGCTACACCTTC
TRBJ1-2,.,TRBV20-1,.,CSLLTGSGYTF,TGCAGTCTACTTACAGGGTCCGGCTACACCTTC
TRBJ2-7,.,TRBV20-1,TRBD1,CSAKTGLSGYEQYF,TGCAGTGCCAAGACAGGGTTAAGCGGCTACGAGCAGTACTTC
TRBJ2-5,.,TRBV29-1,TRBD1,CSVDNTGGTGTQYF,TGCAGCGTTGATAATACAGGGGGGACTGGGACCCAGTACTTC